A single sample is the source of the 19 T cell receptor beta chains below, sequenced in a study of cytomegalovirus exposure and HLA in healthy donors (dated by TCRdb to between 2016 and 2019). Libraries were constructed by the immunoSEQ multiplex PCR assay. For the multiplex PCR, a mixture combining 60 forward primers for TCR Vbeta segments and 13 reverse primers for TCR Jbeta segments was used. This immuneACCESS table, as held by TCRdb, lists in-frame sequences with V and J called but not all clones. Of the missing ones, under half trace to an unresolved V gene in checked studies; the others have no known cause. For this sample the table gives about 90,000 clones, of which 65% to 80% were detected only once. The top ten hold roughly a sixth of the sample. The specimen sequenced was PBMCs. These receptors all stem from a woman aged 18-30 years in good health and CMV-seropositive.

The chain couples TRBV27 to TRBJ1-5; perhaps TRBD1 as D (5 bases). Germline lookup yields CDR1 MNHEY and CDR2 SMNVEV (reference sequence). V was cut by 2 bases and J by 3 bases, with 8 bases left in between. CDR3 size: 14 residues. CDR3 amino acids: CASSLGAANQPQHF. For the CDR3, the DNA is TGTGCCAGCAGTTTAGGGGCGGCCAATCAGCCCCAGCATTTT.

This clone turned up a few times. The chain links TRBV28 to TRBJ2-7; 7 bases fit TRBD2. The germline CDR1 and CDR2 sequences are MDHEN and SYDVKM. This CDR3 comprises 13 residues. Unmatched junction bases numbered 5, after V lost 3 bases and J lost 6 bases. The DNA of the CDR3 is TGTGCCAGCAGTTTCAAGCGGGATCTCGAGCAGTACTTC. Translation: CASSFKRDLEQYF.

The V call is TRBV30, the J call TRBJ2-3; D remains ambiguous. The germline V gene has CDR1 GTSNPN and CDR2 SVGIG (reference sequence). CDR3 length: 12 amino acids. V dropped 0 bases and J dropped 5 bases, with 6 bases sitting between them. The CDR3 DNA reads TGTGCCTGGAGTGTACTTGAAGATACGCAGTATTTT. Its translation is CAWSVLEDTQYF.

V gene TRBV9 combines with J gene TRBJ2-5; 7 bases line up with TRBD2. V was clipped by 3 bases and J by 1 base; unmatched bases: 6. The CDR3 has 15 amino acids. Germline CDR1 SGDLS, CDR2 YYNGEE. The CDR3 bases are TGTGCCAGCAGCGGAAGCGGGGCCCCCCAAGAGACCCAGTACTTC. It yields the protein CASSGSGAPQETQYF.

This chain joins TRBV28 and TRBJ1-1; no definite D call. In germline, CDR1 is MDHEN, CDR2 SYDVKM. Trimming pared 2 bases from V and 10 bases from J, leaving 14 bases between. The CDR3 extends over 13 amino acids. The CDR3 coding sequence is TGTGCCAGCAGTTTAGGCTACAGCAAAGGAGCTTTCTTT. Amino acid sequence: CASSLGYSKGAFF.

J is TRBJ2-7 and V is TRBV28; D is possibly TRBD1 (6 bases). Germline values: CDR1 MDHEN, CDR2 SYDVKM. The ends were cut back, 7 bases at V and 7 bases at J, with 17 bases in the middle. The CDR3 spans 13 residues. CDR3 region: CASNGGATNEQYF. The CDR3 coding sequence is TGTGCCAGCAATGGGGGCGCAACGAATGAGCAGTACTTC.

The chain employs TRBV7-2 and TRBJ2-2; maybe TRBD2 (7 bases). Deletions cut 6 bases from V and 5 bases from J, with 13 bases between. This CDR3 spans 14 amino acids. The germline V gene encodes CDR1 SGHTA and CDR2 FQGNSA. The CDR3 DNA reads as TGTGCCAGCAGGTTACAGGGAGGGACCGGGGAGCTGTTTTTT. Its protein is CASRLQGGTGELFF.

V and J are TRBV27 and TRBJ1-5; unclear D gene. The germline gives CDR1 MNHEY, CDR2 SMNVEV (reference sequence). V lost 4 bases and J 2 bases, leaving 12 bases between the germline ends. The CDR3 has 15 residues. The CDR3 nucleotides read TGTGCCAGCAGTTCCCTCGGGGTAGGCAATCAGCCCCAGCATTTT. Translating gives CASSSLGVGNQPQHF.

This clone appeared a single time. This chain connects TRBV4-3 to TRBJ2-2; weak D call: TRBD2 (5 bases). V was clipped by 4 bases and J by 4 bases, with 16 bases between them. The CDR3 is 16 residues long. Per germline, CDR1 LGHNA and CDR2 YSLEER. This CDR3 is CASSPGQRLTTGELFF. The CDR3 nucleotides are TGCGCCAGCAGCCCTGGGCAGCGGCTGACCACCGGGGAGCTGTTTTTT.

V usage is TRBV5-6 and J usage is TRBJ2-5, with 10 positions matching TRBD1. Germline V gives CDR1 SGHDT, CDR2 YYEEEE. The CDR3 extends over 16 amino acids. The junction had 4 bases not matched to a gene; V was cut back by 1 base and J by 1 base. CDR3 bases: TGTGCCAGCAGCTTGCTGGACAGGGGGACCCAAGAGACCCAGTACTTC. Its translation: CASSLLDRGTQETQYF. Combining the CDR3 with reference TRBV5-6 and TRBJ2-5 gives the whole variable domain DAGVTQSPTHLIKTRGQQVTLRCSPKSGHDTVSWYQQALGQGPQFIFQYYEEEERQRGNFPDRFSGHQFPNYSSELNVNALLLGDSALYLCASSLLDRGTQETQYFGPGTRLLVL.

The V call is TRBV11-1, the J call TRBJ1-5; D is ambiguous. V was trimmed by 4 bases and J by 4 bases, leaving 8 bases between them. Germline lookup yields CDR1 SGHAT and CDR2 FQDESV (reference sequence). CDR3 size: 13 residues. The DNA of the CDR3 is TGTGCCAGCAGCTCCGGGGAGAATCAGCCCCAGCATTTT. It encodes CASSSGENQPQHF.

The chain employs TRBV7-3 and TRBJ1-1; D remains unclear. Looked up from germline, CDR1 is SGHTA and CDR2 is FQGTGA. V dropped 5 bases and J dropped 10 bases, with 11 bases sitting between them. The CDR3 has 11 residues. The CDR3 sequence: CASSPDTPAFF. The CDR3 coding sequence is TGTGCCAGCAGCCCTGATACACCAGCTTTCTTT.

This chain joins TRBV5-5 and TRBJ1-1; D call uncertain. V gave up 0 bases and J gave up 0 bases, with 6 bases separating them. CDR3 size: 14 residues. Per germline, CDR1 SGHKS and CDR2 YYEKEE (reference sequence). CDR3 in amino acids: CASSLATMNTEAFF. DNA of the CDR3: TGTGCCAGCAGCTTGGCGACAATGAACACTGAAGCTTTCTTT.

The rearrangement uses TRBV7-6 and TRBJ1-5, with a possible D match to TRBD1 (5 bases). The germline CDR1 and CDR2 sequences are SGHVS and FNYEAQ. The CDR3 sequence is 14 residues long. The V and J ends lost 3 bases and 6 bases respectively, with 12 bases between them. The DNA for the CDR3 is TGTGCCAGCAGCTTCCGCAGGGAGGGTCAGCCCCAGCATTTT. The encoded protein is CASSFRREGQPQHF.

V and J are TRBV6-4 and TRBJ2-1, with a possible D match to TRBD2 (5 bases). The CDR3 is 14 amino acids. Germline values: CDR1 MRHNA, CDR2 SNTAGT. The V end lost 3 bases, the J end lost 9 bases, and 15 bases lay between the germline ends. The CDR3 protein is CASSESTLVGEQFF. The CDR3 coding sequence is TGTGCCAGCAGTGAATCGACACTAGTAGGTGAGCAGTTCTTC.

This clone came up many times. V and J are TRBV4-2 and TRBJ2-7; TRBD1 matches at 11 bases. Germline V lookup: CDR1 LGHNA, CDR2 YNFKEQ. The ends lost 0 bases at V and 3 bases at J; junction bases unmatched: 4. CDR3 length: 16 amino acids. This CDR3 is CASSQDPGTGGYEQYF. The CDR3 DNA reads TGTGCCAGCAGCCAAGACCCCGGGACAGGGGGCTACGAGCAGTACTTC.

The chain couples TRBV29-1 to TRBJ2-2; a possible D gene is TRBD1 (5 bases). The CDR3 has 15 residues. The V gene lost 1 base and the J gene lost 4 bases, with 13 bases spanning the gap. Germline values: CDR1 SQVTM, CDR2 ANQGSEA. This CDR3 reads CSVEVGDRSTGELFF. CDR3 sequence (DNA): TGCAGCGTTGAAGTAGGGGATCGGAGCACCGGGGAGCTGTTTTTT.

V usage is TRBV10-3 and J usage is TRBJ1-5; D gene unclear. This CDR3 spans 15 amino acids. The germline V and J ends were trimmed by 0 bases and 7 bases, with 13 bases remaining between them. Germline V gene sequence: CDR1 ENHRY, CDR2 SYGVKD. CDR3 loop: CAISESEGSSQPQHF. The CDR3 coding sequence is TGTGCCATCAGTGAGTCGGAGGGATCAAGCCAGCCCCAGCATTTT.

This chain links TRBV7-2 with TRBJ1-2, with D possibly being TRBD1 (5 bases). V was pared by 1 base and J by 6 bases, with 18 bases between. CDR1 is SGHTA, CDR2 FQGNSA, per germline. This CDR3 has 16 amino acids. The CDR3: CASSLGVSREANGYTF. The CDR3 DNA follows: TGTGCCAGCAGCTTAGGGGTCTCCAGGGAGGCAAATGGCTACACCTTC.